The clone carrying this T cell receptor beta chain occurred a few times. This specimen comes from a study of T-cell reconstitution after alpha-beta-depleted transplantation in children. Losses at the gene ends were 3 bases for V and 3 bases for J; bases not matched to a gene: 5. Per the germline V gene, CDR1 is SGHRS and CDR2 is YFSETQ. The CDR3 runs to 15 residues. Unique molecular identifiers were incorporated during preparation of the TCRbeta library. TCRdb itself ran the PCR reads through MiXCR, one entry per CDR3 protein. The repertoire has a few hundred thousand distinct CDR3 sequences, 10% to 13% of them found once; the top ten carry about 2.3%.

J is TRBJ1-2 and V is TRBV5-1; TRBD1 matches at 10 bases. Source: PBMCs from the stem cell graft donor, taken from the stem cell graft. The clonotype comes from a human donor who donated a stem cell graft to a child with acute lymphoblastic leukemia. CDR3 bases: TGCGCCAGCAGCTCAGCGACAGGGGGCGACTATGGCTACACCTTC. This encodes CASSSATGGDYGYTF. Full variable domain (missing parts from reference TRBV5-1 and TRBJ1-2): KAGVTQTPRYLIKTRGQQVTLSCSPISGHRSVSWYQQTPGQGLQFLFEYFSETQRNKGNFPGRFSGRQFSNSRSEMNVSTLELGDSALYLCASSSATGGDYGYTFGSGTRLTVV.